The T cell receptor (beta chain) under discussion was sequenced for a study of identical twins. Study-wide points: The study found weaker excess twin sharing in beta out-of-frame sequences. Reduced insertions were recorded for abundant cord blood beta clonotypes, with no such pattern in memory repertoires.

This clonotype was counted many times. Its antigen is unknown. With template switching, a universal primer site was added, and the cDNA carried unique molecular identifiers. MiXCR, applied by TCRdb to the 5' RACE reads, yields one record per CDR3 protein. This table holds roughly 150,000 distinct CDR3 sequences, 3% to 4.5% found once. Germline loops: CDR1 SGHRS, CDR2 YFSETQ. V lost 5 bases, J lost 4 bases, and 12 bases stayed unmatched. The CDR3 runs to 16 residues. The chain links TRBV5-1 to TRBJ2-3, with 8 nucleotides matching TRBD2. This TCR was sampled from a man aged 18 to 30 in good health. Sequencing input: memory T cells sorted from blood. The CDR3 region has the DNA TGCGCCAGCAGACAGATGATGGGACTAGTGGCAGATACGCAGTATTTT. Translation: CASRQMMGLVADTQYF. Full variable domain (rest looked up from reference TRBV5-1 and TRBJ2-3): KAGVTQTPRYLIKTRGQQVTLSCSPISGHRSVSWYQQTPGQGLQFLFEYFSETQRNKGNFPGRFSGRQFSNSRSEMNVSTLELGDSALYLCASRQMMGLVADTQYFGPGTRLTVL.